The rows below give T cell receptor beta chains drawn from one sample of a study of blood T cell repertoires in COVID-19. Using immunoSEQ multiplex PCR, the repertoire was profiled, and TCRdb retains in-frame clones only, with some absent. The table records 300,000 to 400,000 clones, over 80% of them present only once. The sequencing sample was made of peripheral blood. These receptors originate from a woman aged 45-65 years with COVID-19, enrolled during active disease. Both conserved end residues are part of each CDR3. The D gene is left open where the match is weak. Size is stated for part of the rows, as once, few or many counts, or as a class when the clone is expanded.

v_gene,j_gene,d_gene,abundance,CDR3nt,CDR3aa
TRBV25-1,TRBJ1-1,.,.,TGTGCCAGCAGTGAATACCCACAGGGTGAAGCTTTCTTT,CASSEYPQGEAFF
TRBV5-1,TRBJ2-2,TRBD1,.,TGCGCCAGCAGCTTGAGGACAGGGGACACCGGGGAGCTGTTTTTT,CASSLRTGDTGELFF
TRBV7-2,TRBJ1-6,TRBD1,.,TGTGCCAGCAGCACAAGTGCGGGACAGAGAAATAATTCACCCCTCCACTTT,CASSTSAGQRNNSPLHF
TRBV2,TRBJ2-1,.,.,TGTGCCAGCACTGGGGGGGGACAGGACTACAATGAGCAGTTCTTC,CASTGGGQDYNEQFF
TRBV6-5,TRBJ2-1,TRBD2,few,TGTGCCAGCAGGGGTAGCGGGCCCAATGAGCAGTTCTTC,CASRGSGPNEQFF
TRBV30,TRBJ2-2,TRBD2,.,TGTGCCTGGAGAGTGGGCGGGAGGTCCCCCGGGGAGCTGTTTTTT,CAWRVGGRSPGELFF
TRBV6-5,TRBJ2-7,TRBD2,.,TGTGCCAGCAGGCCTAAAGCGGGAGGCATCTACGAGCAGTACTTC,CASRPKAGGIYEQYF
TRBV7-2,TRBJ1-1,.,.,TGTGCCAGCAGCTATCGATTACGGGGTAACACTGAAGCTTTCTTT,CASSYRLRGNTEAFF
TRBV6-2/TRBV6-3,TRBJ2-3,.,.,TGTGCCAGCAGTTTTGACTCCTCAGGGGCCCACACAGATACGCAGTATTTT,CASSFDSSGAHTDTQYF
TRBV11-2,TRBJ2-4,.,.,TGTGCCAGCAGCTTAGAACGACAATCAAACATTCAGTACTTC,CASSLERQSNIQYF
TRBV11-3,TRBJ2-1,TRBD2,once,TGTGCCAGCAGCCGCGGGAGGGCCGTTTACAATGAGCAGTTCTTC,CASSRGRAVYNEQFF
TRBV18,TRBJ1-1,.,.,TGTGCCAGCTCACCACGATCACCGGGCACTGAAGCTTTCTTT,CASSPRSPGTEAFF
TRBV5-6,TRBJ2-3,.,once,TGTGCCAGCAGCTTGGTTCCCAGGGCTGATACGCAGTATTTT,CASSLVPRADTQYF
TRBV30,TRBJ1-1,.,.,TGTGCCTGGAGTGTTGGAACAGGACGAGGTACTGAAGCTTTCTTT,CAWSVGTGRGTEAFF
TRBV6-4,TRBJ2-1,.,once,TGTGCCAGCAGTGACTCGTCCTGGGAGCTCCTTAGGGATGAGCAGTTCTTC,CASSDSSWELLRDEQFF
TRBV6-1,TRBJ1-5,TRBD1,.,TGTGCCAGCAGTGACCCGGACAGGGGGGGACGTAATCAGCCCCAGCATTTT,CASSDPDRGGRNQPQHF
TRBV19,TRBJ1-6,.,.,TGTGCCAGTAGCCCTCAGGGAAACTCCTATAATTCACCCCTCCACTTT,CASSPQGNSYNSPLHF
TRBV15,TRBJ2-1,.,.,TGTGCCACCAGCAGAGTTGGCTCTAGGCAATACAATGAGCAGTTCTTC,CATSRVGSRQYNEQFF
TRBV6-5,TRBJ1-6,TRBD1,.,TGTGCCAGCAGACAGGACAGGGGGATTTCACCCCTCCACTTT,CASRQDRGISPLHF
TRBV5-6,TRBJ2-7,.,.,TGTGCCAGCAGCTTAATGGGGGGCGAGCAGTACTTC,CASSLMGGEQYF
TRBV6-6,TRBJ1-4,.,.,TGTGCCAGCACAATAGGAGGTGCTGCAACTAATGAAAAACTGTTTTTT,CASTIGGAATNEKLFF
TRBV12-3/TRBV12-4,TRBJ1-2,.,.,TGTGCCAGCAGCCCCGGGACTGTTGGCTACACCTTC,CASSPGTVGYTF
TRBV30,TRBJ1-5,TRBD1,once,TGTGCCTGGGCCAGACAGGGCCGCTATCAGCCCCAGCATTTT,CAWARQGRYQPQHF
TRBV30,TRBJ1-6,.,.,TGTGCCTGGAGTGGACAAATTAATTCACCCCTCCACTTT,CAWSGQINSPLHF
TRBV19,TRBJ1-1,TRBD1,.,TGTGCCTCACGGGAGGGGGCGATAGGCACTGAAGCTTTCTTT,CASREGAIGTEAFF
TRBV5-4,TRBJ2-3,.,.,TGTGCCAGCAGAGGCGGGAATCCCACAGATACGCAGTATTTT,CASRGGNPTDTQYF
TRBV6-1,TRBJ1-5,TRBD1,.,TGTGCCAGCAGTGACGAGACAGGGGGCGTCAACAATCAGCCCCAGCATTTT,CASSDETGGVNNQPQHF
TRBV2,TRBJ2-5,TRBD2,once,TGTGCCAGCAAAACGACTAGCGGGGACGGGGAGACCCAGTACTTC,CASKTTSGDGETQYF
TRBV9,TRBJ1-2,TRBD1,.,TGTGCCAGCAGCCCAACGGACAGGGGGCCTGGCTACACCTTC,CASSPTDRGPGYTF
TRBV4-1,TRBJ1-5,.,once,TGCGCCAGCAGCCAAGAGCATTACAGGGTTCTCTTCGGCGGCAATCAGCCCCAGCATTTT,CASSQEHYRVLFGGNQPQHF
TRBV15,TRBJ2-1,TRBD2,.,TGTGCCACCAGCATCCGGACTAGCGGGGTCCTTGAGCAGTTCTTC,CATSIRTSGVLEQFF
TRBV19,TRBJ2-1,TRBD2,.,TGTGCCAGTAGTAGACTAGCTCTGATCGGGAGCGGGTACAATGAGCAGTTCTTC,CASSRLALIGSGYNEQFF
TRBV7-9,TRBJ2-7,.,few,TGTGCCAGCAGCGTCTCCCGCGGGTTCGGGGGCGAGCAGTACTTC,CASSVSRGFGGEQYF
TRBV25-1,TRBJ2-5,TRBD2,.,TGTGCCAGCAGTGAGTACCTAGCGGGAAGGACGGAGACCCAGTACTTC,CASSEYLAGRTETQYF
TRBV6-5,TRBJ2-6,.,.,TGTGCCAGCAGTTCTACGCTTGTCTCTGGGGCCAACGTCCTGACTTTC,CASSSTLVSGANVLTF
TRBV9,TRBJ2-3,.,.,TGTGCCAGCAGCGCCGTTTCTAGCACAGATACGCAGTATTTT,CASSAVSSTDTQYF
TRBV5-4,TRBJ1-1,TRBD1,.,TGTGCCAGCAGCTTGAGGACAGGGCTGGCTCCTCAAGCTTTCTTT,CASSLRTGLAPQAFF
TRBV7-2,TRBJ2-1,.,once,TGTGCCAGCAGCTTAGTGACAAGTGAGCAGTTCTTC,CASSLVTSEQFF
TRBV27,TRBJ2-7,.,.,TGTGCCAGCAGTTTAGGGGAGCCCTACGAGCAGTACTTC,CASSLGEPYEQYF
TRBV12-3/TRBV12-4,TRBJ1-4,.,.,TGTGCCAGCAGCCACGGTGAAAAACTGTTTTTT,CASSHGEKLFF
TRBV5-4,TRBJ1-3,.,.,TGTGCCAGCTCCCGGGGAGGGAGCAGCTCTGGAAACACCATATATTTT,CASSRGGSSSGNTIYF
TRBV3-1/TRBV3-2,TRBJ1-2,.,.,TGTGCCAGCAGCCAAGTTCAACCAGGGGTAGGCTATGGCTACACCTTC,CASSQVQPGVGYGYTF
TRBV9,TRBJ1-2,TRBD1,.,TGTGCCAGCAGCGTAGGAGGGACAGGGGTTGGCTATGGCTACACCTTC,CASSVGGTGVGYGYTF
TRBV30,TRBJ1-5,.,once,TGTGCCTGGAGTGTGGGAGCCAGCGTGGTGCCCCAGCATTTT,CAWSVGASVVPQHF
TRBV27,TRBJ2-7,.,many,TGTGCCAGCAGTCCGGGTTTCAGGGGCGAGCAGTACTTC,CASSPGFRGEQYF
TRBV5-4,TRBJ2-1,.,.,TGTGCCAGCAGCTTGGCCTTAATCTATGAGCAGTTCTTC,CASSLALIYEQFF
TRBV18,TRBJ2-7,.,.,TGTGCCAGCTCACGTCAGGGCCTCAACGAGCAGTACTTC,CASSRQGLNEQYF
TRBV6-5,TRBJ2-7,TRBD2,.,TGTGCCGTGCTAGCGGGAAATGGCTACGAGCAGTACTTC,CAVLAGNGYEQYF
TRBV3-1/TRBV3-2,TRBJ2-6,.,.,TGTGCCAGCAGCCTCTATGCCACGGGCTCTGGGGCCAACGTCCTGACTTTC,CASSLYATGSGANVLTF
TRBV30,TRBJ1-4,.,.,TGTGCCTGGAATCGGGGGGCGTACGAAAAACTGTTTTTT,CAWNRGAYEKLFF
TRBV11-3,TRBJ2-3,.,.,TGTGCCAGCAGCTACCCCGGGACTGCGACAGATACGCAGTATTTT,CASSYPGTATDTQYF
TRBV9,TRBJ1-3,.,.,TGTGCCAGCAGCGCGGTCCCGGGGGGAGGCCACTCTGGAAACACCATATATTTT,CASSAVPGGGHSGNTIYF
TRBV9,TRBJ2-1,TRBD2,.,TGTGCCAGCAGCGGGGGGACTAGCGGAGTCAATGAGCAGTTCTTC,CASSGGTSGVNEQFF
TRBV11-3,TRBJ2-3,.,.,TGTGCCAGCAGCTTACTAGCGACAGATACGCAGTATTTT,CASSLLATDTQYF
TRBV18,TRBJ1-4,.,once,TGTGCCAGCTCACCCTATAATGAAAAACTGTTTTTT,CASSPYNEKLFF
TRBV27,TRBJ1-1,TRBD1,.,TGTGCCAGCAGTATAGAAGGACAGGCCCGGAACACTGAAGCTTTCTTT,CASSIEGQARNTEAFF
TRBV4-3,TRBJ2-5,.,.,TGCGCCAGCAGCCAAACTAATCAGTTTCAAGAGACCCAGTACTTC,CASSQTNQFQETQYF